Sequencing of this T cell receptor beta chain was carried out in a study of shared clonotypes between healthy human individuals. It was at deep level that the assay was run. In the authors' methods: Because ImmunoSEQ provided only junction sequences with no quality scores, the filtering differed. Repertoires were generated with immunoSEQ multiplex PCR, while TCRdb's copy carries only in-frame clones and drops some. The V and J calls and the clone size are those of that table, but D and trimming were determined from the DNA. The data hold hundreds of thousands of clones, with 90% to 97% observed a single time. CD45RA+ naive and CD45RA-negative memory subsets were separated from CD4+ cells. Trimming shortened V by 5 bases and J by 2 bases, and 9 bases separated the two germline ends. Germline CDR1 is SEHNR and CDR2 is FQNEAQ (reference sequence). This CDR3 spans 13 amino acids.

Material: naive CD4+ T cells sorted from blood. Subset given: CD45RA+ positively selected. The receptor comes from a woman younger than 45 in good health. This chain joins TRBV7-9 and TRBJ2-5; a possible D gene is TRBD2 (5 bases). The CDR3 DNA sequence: TGTGCCAGCAGCCTAAGCGGACAAGAGACCCAGTACTTC. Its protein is CASSLSGQETQYF.